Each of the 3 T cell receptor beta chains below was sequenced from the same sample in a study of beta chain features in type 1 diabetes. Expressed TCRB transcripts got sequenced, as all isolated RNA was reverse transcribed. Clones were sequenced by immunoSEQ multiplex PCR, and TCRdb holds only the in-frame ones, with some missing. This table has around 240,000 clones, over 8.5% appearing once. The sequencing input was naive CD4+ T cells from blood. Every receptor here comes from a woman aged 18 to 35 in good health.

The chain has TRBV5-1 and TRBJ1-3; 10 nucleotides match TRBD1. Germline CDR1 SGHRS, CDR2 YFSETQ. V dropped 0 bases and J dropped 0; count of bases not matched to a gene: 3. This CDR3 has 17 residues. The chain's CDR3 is CASSLVGTGVSGNTIYF. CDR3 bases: TGCGCCAGCAGCTTGGTCGGGACAGGGGTCTCTGGAAACACCATATATTTT.

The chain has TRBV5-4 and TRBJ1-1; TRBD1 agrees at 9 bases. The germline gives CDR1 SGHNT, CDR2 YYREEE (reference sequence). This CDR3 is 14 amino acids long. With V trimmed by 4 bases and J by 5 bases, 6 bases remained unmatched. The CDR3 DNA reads TGTGCCAGCAGCGTTGGACAGGGGAGAACTGAAGCTTTCTTT. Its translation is CASSVGQGRTEAFF.

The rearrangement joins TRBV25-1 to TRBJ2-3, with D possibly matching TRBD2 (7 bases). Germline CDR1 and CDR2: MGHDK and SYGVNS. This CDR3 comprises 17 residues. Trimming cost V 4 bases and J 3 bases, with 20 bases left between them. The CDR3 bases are TGTGCCAGCAGTGTCTTAGGGGGGGGAAGAGGAACAGATACGCAGTATTTT. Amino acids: CASSVLGGGRGTDTQYF.